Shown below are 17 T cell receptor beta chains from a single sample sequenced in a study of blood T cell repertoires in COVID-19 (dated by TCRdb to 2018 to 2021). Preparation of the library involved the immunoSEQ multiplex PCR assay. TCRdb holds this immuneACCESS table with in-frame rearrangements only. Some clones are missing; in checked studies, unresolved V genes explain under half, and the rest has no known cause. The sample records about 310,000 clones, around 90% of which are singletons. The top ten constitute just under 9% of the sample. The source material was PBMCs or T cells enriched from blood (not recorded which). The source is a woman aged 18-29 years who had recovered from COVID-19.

For the CDR3, the DNA is TGTGCCAGCAACCTCGACAGGGGTCAAGAGCAGTACTTC. Translating gives CASNLDRGQEQYF. The chain is built from TRBV7-2 and TRBJ2-7; 8 bases map to TRBD1. J lost 7 bases, V lost 7 bases, and 9 bases had no gene match. Per the germline V gene, CDR1 is SGHTA and CDR2 is FQGNSA. The CDR3 covers 13 residues. The full variable domain, in which reference TRBV7-2 and TRBJ2-7 provide the parts outside the CDR3, is GAGVSQSPSNKVTEKGKDVELRCDPISGHTALYWYRQSLGQGLEFLIYFQGNSAPDKSGLPSDRFSAERTGGSVSTLTIQRTQQEDSAVYLCASNLDRGQEQYFGPGTRLTVT.

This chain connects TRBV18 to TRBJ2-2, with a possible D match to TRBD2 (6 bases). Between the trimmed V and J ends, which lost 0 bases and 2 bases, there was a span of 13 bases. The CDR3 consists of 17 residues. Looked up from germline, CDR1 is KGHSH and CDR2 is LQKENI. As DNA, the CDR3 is TGTGCCAGCTCACCACCTGTAAGCGGGCGAAACACCGGGGAGCTGTTTTTT. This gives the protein CASSPPVSGRNTGELFF.

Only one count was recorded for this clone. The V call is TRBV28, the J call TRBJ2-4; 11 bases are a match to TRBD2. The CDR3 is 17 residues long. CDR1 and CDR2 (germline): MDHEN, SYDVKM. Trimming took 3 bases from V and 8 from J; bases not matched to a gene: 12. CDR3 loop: CASSLALTSGSGDIQYF. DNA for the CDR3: TGTGCCAGCAGTTTGGCTCTAACTAGCGGGAGCGGGGACATTCAGTACTTC.

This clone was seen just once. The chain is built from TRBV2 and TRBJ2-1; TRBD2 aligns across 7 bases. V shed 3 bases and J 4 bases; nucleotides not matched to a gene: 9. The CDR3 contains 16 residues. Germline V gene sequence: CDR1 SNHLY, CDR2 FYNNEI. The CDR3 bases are TGTGCCAGCAGTGAGGGTAGGGCTAGCGGATACAATGAGCAGTTCTTC. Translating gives CASSEGRASGYNEQFF. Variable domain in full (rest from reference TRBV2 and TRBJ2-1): EPEVTQTPSHQVTQMGQEVILRCVPISNHLYFYWYRQILGQKVEFLVSFYNNEISEKSEIFDDQFSVERPDGSNFTLKIRSTKLEDSAMYFCASSEGRASGYNEQFFGPGTRLTVL.

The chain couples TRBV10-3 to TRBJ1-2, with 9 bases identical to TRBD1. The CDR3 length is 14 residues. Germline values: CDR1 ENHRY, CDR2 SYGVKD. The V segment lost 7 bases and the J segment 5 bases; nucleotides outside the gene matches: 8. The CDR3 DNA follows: TGTGCCATCAATAGAGCGGACAGGGGATATGGCTACACCTTC. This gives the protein CAINRADRGYGYTF.

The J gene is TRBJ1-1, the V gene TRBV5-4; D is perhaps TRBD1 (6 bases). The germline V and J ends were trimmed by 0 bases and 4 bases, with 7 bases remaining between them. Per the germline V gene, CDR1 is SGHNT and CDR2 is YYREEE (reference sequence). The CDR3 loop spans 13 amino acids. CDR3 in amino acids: CASSLDRATEAFF. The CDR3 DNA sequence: TGTGCCAGCAGCTTGGACAGGGCCACTGAAGCTTTCTTT.

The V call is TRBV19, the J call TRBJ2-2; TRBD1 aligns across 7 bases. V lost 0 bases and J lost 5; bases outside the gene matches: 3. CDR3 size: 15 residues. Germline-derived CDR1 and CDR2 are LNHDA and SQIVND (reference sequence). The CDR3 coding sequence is TGTGCCAGTAGTATAGACAGGGGGTTTACCGGGGAGCTGTTTTTT. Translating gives CASSIDRGFTGELFF.

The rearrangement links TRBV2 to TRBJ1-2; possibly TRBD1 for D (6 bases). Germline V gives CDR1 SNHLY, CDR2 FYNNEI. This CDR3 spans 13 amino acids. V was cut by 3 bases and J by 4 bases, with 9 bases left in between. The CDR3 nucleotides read TGTGCCAGCAGTGAGGGGGCTGGCTATGGCTACACCTTC. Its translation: CASSEGAGYGYTF.

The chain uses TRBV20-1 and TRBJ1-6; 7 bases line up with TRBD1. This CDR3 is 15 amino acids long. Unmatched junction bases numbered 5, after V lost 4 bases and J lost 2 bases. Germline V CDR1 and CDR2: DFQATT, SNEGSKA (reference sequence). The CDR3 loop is CSAIDREAYNSPLHF. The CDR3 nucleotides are TGCAGTGCTATTGACAGGGAGGCCTATAATTCACCCCTCCACTTT.

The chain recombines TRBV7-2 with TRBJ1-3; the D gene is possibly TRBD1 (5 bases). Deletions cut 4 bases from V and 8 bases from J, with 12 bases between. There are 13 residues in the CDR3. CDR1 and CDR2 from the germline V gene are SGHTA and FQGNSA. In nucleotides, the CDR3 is TGTGCCAGCAGCTCTTCGCAGGGTCACACCATATATTTT. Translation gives CASSSSQGHTIYF.

The CDR3 DNA reads TGCGCCAGCAGAACAACAGGGTTCGTTAATGAAAAACTGTTTTTT. This translates into CASRTTGFVNEKLFF. The gene calls are TRBV5-1 and TRBJ1-4; D is perhaps TRBD1 (6 bases). CDR3 length equals 15 residues. The germline V gene has CDR1 SGHRS and CDR2 YFSETQ. V was clipped by 5 bases and J by 4 bases, with 15 bases between them.

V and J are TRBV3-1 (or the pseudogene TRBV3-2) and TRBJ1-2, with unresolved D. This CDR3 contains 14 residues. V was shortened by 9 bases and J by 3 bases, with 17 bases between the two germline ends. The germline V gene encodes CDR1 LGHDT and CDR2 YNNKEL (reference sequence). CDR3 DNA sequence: TGTGCCAGTTCCCTCCGCGGAGGTCACTATGGCTACACCTTC. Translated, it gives CASSLRGGHYGYTF.

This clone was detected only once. The CDR3 nucleotides are TGTGCCAGCAGCGTAGGCGAGACAGGGGGCATATTGTGGGAGCAGTACTTC. Encoded protein: CASSVGETGGILWEQYF. The rearrangement joins TRBV9 to TRBJ2-7, with 10 bases that match TRBD1. The CDR3 spans 17 residues. Trimming removed 0 bases from V and 7 bases from J; junction bases left unmatched: 13. Germline values: CDR1 SGDLS, CDR2 YYNGEE.

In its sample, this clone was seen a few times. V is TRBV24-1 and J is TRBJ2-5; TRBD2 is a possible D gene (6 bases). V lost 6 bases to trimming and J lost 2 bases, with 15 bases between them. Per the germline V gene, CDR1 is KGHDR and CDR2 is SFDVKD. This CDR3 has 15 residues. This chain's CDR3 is CATSTGTGYQETQYF. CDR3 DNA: TGTGCCACCAGTACCGGGACTGGATATCAAGAGACCCAGTACTTC.

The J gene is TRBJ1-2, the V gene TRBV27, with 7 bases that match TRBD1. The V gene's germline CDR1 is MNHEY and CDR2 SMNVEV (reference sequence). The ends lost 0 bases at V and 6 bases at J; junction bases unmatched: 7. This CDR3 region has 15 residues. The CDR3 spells CASSLSSDRMDGYTF. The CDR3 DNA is TGTGCCAGCAGTTTATCGTCGGACAGGATGGATGGCTACACCTTC.

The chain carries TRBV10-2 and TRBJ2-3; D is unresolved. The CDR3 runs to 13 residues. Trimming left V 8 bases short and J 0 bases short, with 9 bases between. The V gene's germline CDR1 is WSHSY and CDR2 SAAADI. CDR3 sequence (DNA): TGCGCCAGCGGAGCCCTAAGCACAGATACGCAGTATTTT. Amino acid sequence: CASGALSTDTQYF.

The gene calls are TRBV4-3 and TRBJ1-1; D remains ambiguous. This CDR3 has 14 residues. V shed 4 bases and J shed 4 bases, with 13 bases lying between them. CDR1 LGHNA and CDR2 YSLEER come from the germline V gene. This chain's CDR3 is CASSPGHRGTEAFF. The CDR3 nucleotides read TGCGCCAGCAGCCCCGGTCATCGGGGCACTGAAGCTTTCTTT.